These T cell receptor beta chains were read from a single sample in a study of blood T cell repertoires in COVID-19. Generated by immunoSEQ multiplex PCR, the TCRdb table keeps only in-frame clones and is missing some. The sample has around 220,000 clones, about nine tenths seen once. Sequenced material: peripheral blood. These receptor sequences come from a man aged 50 to 59 with acute or convalescent COVID-19. Both conserved end residues are part of each CDR3. The D gene is left open where the match is weak. A clone size is listed for some rows: how often the clone was seen (once, few, many), or a class if it is expanded.

d_call: NA
cdr3_length: 13
clone_size: NA
j_call: TRBJ1-2
v_call: TRBV18
cdr3_aa: CASSPTANYGYTF
cdr3_nt: TGTGCCAGCTCACCGACAGCAAACTATGGCTACACCTTC

d_call: TRBD1
cdr3_length: 14
clone_size: NA
j_call: TRBJ2-5
v_call: TRBV11-2
cdr3_aa: CASSLAGGGETQYF
cdr3_nt: TGTGCCAGCAGCTTAGCAGGGGGCGGCGAGACCCAGTACTTC

d_call: TRBD1
cdr3_length: 15
clone_size: NA
j_call: TRBJ2-5
v_call: TRBV7-8
cdr3_aa: CASSPRGQIQETQYF
cdr3_nt: TGTGCCAGCAGCCCTAGGGGGCAGATCCAAGAGACCCAGTACTTC

d_call: NA
cdr3_length: 16
clone_size: NA
j_call: TRBJ1-6
v_call: TRBV9
cdr3_aa: CASSETPGGPNSPLHF
cdr3_nt: TGTGCCAGCAGCGAAACTCCCGGAGGACCCAATTCACCCCTCCACTTT

d_call: NA
cdr3_length: 15
clone_size: few
j_call: TRBJ1-6
v_call: TRBV19
cdr3_aa: CASKHPGSRSSPLHF
cdr3_nt: TGTGCCAGTAAACACCCTGGGAGTCGTAGTTCACCCCTCCACTTT

d_call: TRBD1
cdr3_length: 15
clone_size: once
j_call: TRBJ2-7
v_call: TRBV7-9
cdr3_aa: CASSFRGQITYEQYF
cdr3_nt: TGTGCCAGCAGCTTTCGGGGACAGATAACCTACGAGCAGTACTTC

d_call: TRBD2
cdr3_length: 15
clone_size: once
j_call: TRBJ2-5
v_call: TRBV3-1/TRBV3-2
cdr3_aa: CASSHSGGARETQYF
cdr3_nt: TGTGCCAGCAGCCACAGCGGGGGGGCGAGAGAGACCCAGTACTTC

d_call: NA
cdr3_length: 15
clone_size: NA
j_call: TRBJ2-3
v_call: TRBV7-2
cdr3_aa: CASSLASGPTDTQYF
cdr3_nt: TGTGCCAGCAGCTTAGCGTCAGGCCCCACAGATACGCAGTATTTT

d_call: NA
cdr3_length: 13
clone_size: NA
j_call: TRBJ2-5
v_call: TRBV2
cdr3_aa: CASMGGVGETQYF
cdr3_nt: TGTGCCAGCATGGGGGGAGTAGGAGAGACCCAGTACTTC

d_call: NA
cdr3_length: 15
clone_size: many
j_call: TRBJ1-4
v_call: TRBV19
cdr3_aa: CASSDSGTTGEKLFF
cdr3_nt: TGTGCCAGTAGTGATTCCGGGACAACAGGTGAAAAACTGTTTTTT

d_call: NA
cdr3_length: 15
clone_size: NA
j_call: TRBJ2-1
v_call: TRBV5-1
cdr3_aa: CASSLDRKSYNEQFF
cdr3_nt: TGCGCCAGCAGCTTGGACAGGAAATCCTACAATGAGCAGTTCTTC

d_call: NA
cdr3_length: 13
clone_size: NA
j_call: TRBJ2-1
v_call: TRBV7-3
cdr3_aa: CASSNRAYNEQFF
cdr3_nt: TGTGCCAGCTCTAACAGGGCATACAATGAGCAGTTCTTC

d_call: TRBD1
cdr3_length: 17
clone_size: NA
j_call: TRBJ1-1
v_call: TRBV11-2
cdr3_aa: CASSPTATGQPNTEAFF
cdr3_nt: TGTGCCAGCAGCCCGACCGCAACGGGACAGCCGAACACTGAAGCTTTCTTT

d_call: TRBD1
cdr3_length: 13
clone_size: NA
j_call: TRBJ1-4
v_call: TRBV29-1
cdr3_aa: CSVQGETLEKLFF
cdr3_nt: TGCAGCGTTCAGGGGGAGACGCTTGAAAAACTGTTTTTT

d_call: NA
cdr3_length: 15
clone_size: NA
j_call: TRBJ1-1
v_call: TRBV7-8
cdr3_aa: CASSLVATRNTEAFF
cdr3_nt: TGTGCCAGCAGCTTAGTAGCCACGCGCAACACTGAAGCTTTCTTT

d_call: NA
cdr3_length: 15
clone_size: few
j_call: TRBJ1-1
v_call: TRBV19
cdr3_aa: CASSIQPTMNTEAFF
cdr3_nt: TGTGCCAGTAGTATTCAACCTACTATGAACACTGAAGCTTTCTTT

d_call: NA
cdr3_length: 15
clone_size: NA
j_call: TRBJ2-1
v_call: TRBV3-1/TRBV3-2
cdr3_aa: CASSPVGGSYNEQFF
cdr3_nt: TGTGCCAGCAGCCCCGTTGGGGGGAGTTACAATGAGCAGTTCTTC

d_call: NA
cdr3_length: 12
clone_size: NA
j_call: TRBJ2-7
v_call: TRBV29-1
cdr3_aa: CSVEGGGYEQYF
cdr3_nt: TGCAGCGTTGAAGGGGGAGGCTACGAGCAGTACTTC

d_call: NA
cdr3_length: 11
clone_size: NA
j_call: TRBJ1-2
v_call: TRBV12-3/TRBV12-4
cdr3_aa: CASSGNYGYTF
cdr3_nt: TGTGCCAGCAGTGGCAACTATGGCTACACCTTC

d_call: NA
cdr3_length: 13
clone_size: few
j_call: TRBJ1-5
v_call: TRBV14
cdr3_aa: CASSGGEHQPQHF
cdr3_nt: TGTGCCAGCAGCGGGGGGGAGCATCAGCCCCAGCATTTT

d_call: NA
cdr3_length: 15
clone_size: once
j_call: TRBJ2-2
v_call: TRBV7-3
cdr3_aa: CASRHFGANTGELFF
cdr3_nt: TGTGCCAGCAGACATTTCGGGGCGAACACCGGGGAGCTGTTTTTT

d_call: NA
cdr3_length: 16
clone_size: NA
j_call: TRBJ1-6
v_call: TRBV9
cdr3_aa: CASSAGGISYNSPLHF
cdr3_nt: TGTGCCAGCAGCGCCGGTGGTATCTCCTATAATTCACCCCTCCACTTT

d_call: TRBD2
cdr3_length: 16
clone_size: NA
j_call: TRBJ2-2
v_call: TRBV11-2
cdr3_aa: CASSLERGGRAGELFF
cdr3_nt: TGTGCCAGCAGCTTAGAGCGGGGGGGCCGGGCCGGGGAGCTGTTTTTT

d_call: NA
cdr3_length: 15
clone_size: NA
j_call: TRBJ2-6
v_call: TRBV2
cdr3_aa: CASGTAVAGANVLTF
cdr3_nt: TGTGCCAGCGGGACTGCCGTGGCGGGGGCCAACGTCCTGACTTTC

d_call: NA
cdr3_length: 14
clone_size: NA
j_call: TRBJ2-7
v_call: TRBV5-6
cdr3_aa: CASSLLAGFDEQYF
cdr3_nt: TGTGCCAGCAGCTTGCTGGCGGGGTTCGACGAGCAGTACTTC

d_call: NA
cdr3_length: 14
clone_size: NA
j_call: TRBJ1-1
v_call: TRBV2
cdr3_aa: CASTSEGVGTEAFF
cdr3_nt: TGTGCCAGCACCTCAGAGGGGGTTGGGACTGAAGCTTTCTTT

d_call: NA
cdr3_length: 11
clone_size: NA
j_call: TRBJ2-1
v_call: TRBV5-1
cdr3_aa: CASSFNGEQFF
cdr3_nt: TGCGCCAGCAGCTTTAACGGTGAGCAGTTCTTC

d_call: NA
cdr3_length: 15
clone_size: once
j_call: TRBJ1-4
v_call: TRBV5-1
cdr3_aa: CASRPHIATNEKLFF
cdr3_nt: TGCGCCAGCAGACCCCATATAGCAACTAATGAAAAACTGTTTTTT

d_call: NA
cdr3_length: 13
clone_size: NA
j_call: TRBJ2-1
v_call: TRBV5-6
cdr3_aa: CASSFQRYNEQFF
cdr3_nt: TGTGCCAGCAGTTTCCAGCGCTACAATGAGCAGTTCTTC

d_call: NA
cdr3_length: 14
clone_size: NA
j_call: TRBJ2-7
v_call: TRBV18
cdr3_aa: CASSLRDRTYEQYF
cdr3_nt: TGTGCCAGCTCACTCCGGGATAGAACCTACGAGCAGTACTTC

d_call: TRBD1
cdr3_length: 15
clone_size: NA
j_call: TRBJ1-3
v_call: TRBV10-3
cdr3_aa: CAISAGTVSGNTIYF
cdr3_nt: TGTGCCATCAGTGCGGGGACAGTCTCTGGAAACACCATATATTTT

d_call: NA
cdr3_length: 18
clone_size: NA
j_call: TRBJ2-2
v_call: TRBV1
cdr3_aa: CTSSPLISGGAETGELFF
cdr3_nt: TGCACCAGCAGTCCCCTGATCAGCGGGGGGGCGGAGACCGGGGAGCTGTTTTTT

d_call: TRBD1
cdr3_length: 16
clone_size: NA
j_call: TRBJ2-3
v_call: TRBV18
cdr3_aa: CASSLLGDRGTDTQYF
cdr3_nt: TGTGCCAGCTCACTCCTTGGAGACAGGGGCACAGATACGCAGTATTTT

d_call: NA
cdr3_length: 13
clone_size: NA
j_call: TRBJ1-6
v_call: TRBV12-3/TRBV12-4
cdr3_aa: CASSLRGVSPLHF
cdr3_nt: TGTGCCAGCAGTTTACGGGGGGTTTCACCCCTCCACTTT

d_call: TRBD2
cdr3_length: 14
clone_size: once
j_call: TRBJ2-3
v_call: TRBV29-1
cdr3_aa: CSASSGGITDTQYF
cdr3_nt: TGCAGCGCCTCTAGCGGGGGCATCACAGATACGCAGTATTTT

d_call: TRBD1
cdr3_length: 16
clone_size: NA
j_call: TRBJ2-2
v_call: TRBV5-1
cdr3_aa: CASSDGTGLYTGELFF
cdr3_nt: TGCGCCAGCAGCGACGGGACAGGCTTATACACCGGGGAGCTGTTTTTT

d_call: TRBD1
cdr3_length: 13
clone_size: NA
j_call: TRBJ1-2
v_call: TRBV5-4
cdr3_aa: CASSPGTGYGYTF
cdr3_nt: TGTGCCAGCAGCCCCGGGACAGGTTATGGCTACACCTTC

d_call: NA
cdr3_length: 15
clone_size: NA
j_call: TRBJ2-3
v_call: TRBV7-9
cdr3_aa: CASVRGWSVTDTQYF
cdr3_nt: TGTGCCAGCGTCCGGGGGTGGAGTGTCACAGATACGCAGTATTTT

d_call: NA
cdr3_length: 15
clone_size: NA
j_call: TRBJ1-1
v_call: TRBV25-1
cdr3_aa: CASSELMGAVTEAFF
cdr3_nt: TGTGCCAGCAGTGAATTAATGGGGGCGGTCACTGAAGCTTTCTTT

d_call: TRBD1
cdr3_length: 13
clone_size: NA
j_call: TRBJ1-1
v_call: TRBV12-3/TRBV12-4
cdr3_aa: CASSLPGGAIAFF
cdr3_nt: TGTGCCAGCAGTTTGCCAGGGGGCGCAATAGCTTTCTTT

d_call: NA
cdr3_length: 15
clone_size: NA
j_call: TRBJ1-6
v_call: TRBV19
cdr3_aa: CASTSFWGRGSPLHF
cdr3_nt: TGTGCCAGTACCTCCTTTTGGGGAAGGGGGTCACCCCTCCACTTT

d_call: TRBD1
cdr3_length: 14
clone_size: NA
j_call: TRBJ1-6
v_call: TRBV7-9
cdr3_aa: CASSPDRGNSPLHF
cdr3_nt: TGTGCCAGCAGCCCCGACAGGGGCAATTCACCCCTCCACTTT

d_call: TRBD1
cdr3_length: 14
clone_size: NA
j_call: TRBJ2-7
v_call: TRBV18
cdr3_aa: CASSPQGTDYEQYF
cdr3_nt: TGTGCCAGCTCACCACAGGGGACAGACTACGAGCAGTACTTC

d_call: NA
cdr3_length: 13
clone_size: NA
j_call: TRBJ1-5
v_call: TRBV6-5
cdr3_aa: CASTRGSYQPQHF
cdr3_nt: TGTGCCAGCACTCGCGGGTCATATCAGCCCCAGCATTTT

d_call: TRBD1
cdr3_length: 15
clone_size: NA
j_call: TRBJ1-2
v_call: TRBV2
cdr3_aa: CASSDPGQANYGYTF
cdr3_nt: TGTGCCAGCAGTGACCCGGGACAGGCCAACTATGGCTACACCTTC

d_call: TRBD1
cdr3_length: 14
clone_size: NA
j_call: TRBJ1-4
v_call: TRBV7-9
cdr3_aa: CASIATGGNEKLFF
cdr3_nt: TGTGCCAGCATCGCTACAGGGGGAAATGAAAAACTGTTTTTT

d_call: TRBD1
cdr3_length: 14
clone_size: NA
j_call: TRBJ1-1
v_call: TRBV10-3
cdr3_aa: CAISESTGGYFAFF
cdr3_nt: TGTGCCATCAGTGAGTCGACAGGGGGCTATTTTGCTTTCTTT

d_call: NA
cdr3_length: 11
clone_size: NA
j_call: TRBJ2-5
v_call: TRBV20-1
cdr3_aa: CSAHLGETQYF
cdr3_nt: TGCAGTGCACATCTCGGGGAGACCCAGTACTTC

d_call: NA
cdr3_length: 11
clone_size: NA
j_call: TRBJ2-1
v_call: TRBV19
cdr3_aa: CASGGSPLRFF
cdr3_nt: TGTGCCAGTGGGGGCAGCCCGCTCCGGTTCTTC

d_call: TRBD1
cdr3_length: 16
clone_size: few
j_call: TRBJ1-4
v_call: TRBV5-1
cdr3_aa: CASSLLPTGGNEKLFF
cdr3_nt: TGCGCCAGCAGCTTGCTTCCGACAGGGGGTAATGAAAAACTGTTTTTT

d_call: TRBD1
cdr3_length: 12
clone_size: NA
j_call: TRBJ1-6
v_call: TRBV15
cdr3_aa: CATTTGLSPLHF
cdr3_nt: TGTGCCACCACGACAGGGCTTTCACCCCTCCACTTT

d_call: NA
cdr3_length: 14
clone_size: NA
j_call: TRBJ1-1
v_call: TRBV5-8
cdr3_aa: CASSYGGGGTEAFF
cdr3_nt: TGTGCCAGCAGCTACGGGGGGGGCGGGACTGAAGCTTTCTTT

d_call: NA
cdr3_length: 15
clone_size: NA
j_call: TRBJ1-2
v_call: TRBV6-6
cdr3_aa: CASSYEGASMGGYTF
cdr3_nt: TGTGCCAGCAGTTACGAGGGCGCGTCGATGGGTGGCTACACCTTC

d_call: TRBD1
cdr3_length: 15
clone_size: NA
j_call: TRBJ1-3
v_call: TRBV2
cdr3_aa: CASSESRGPGNTIYF
cdr3_nt: TGTGCCAGCAGTGAATCAAGGGGGCCGGGAAACACCATATATTTT

d_call: NA
cdr3_length: 14
clone_size: NA
j_call: TRBJ1-5
v_call: TRBV5-5
cdr3_aa: CASSLAGETQPQHF
cdr3_nt: TGTGCCAGCAGCTTGGCGGGGGAAACTCAGCCCCAGCATTTT

d_call: TRBD1
cdr3_length: 14
clone_size: NA
j_call: TRBJ2-7
v_call: TRBV18
cdr3_aa: CASSTKTGTSEQYF
cdr3_nt: TGTGCCAGCTCAACTAAGACAGGGACATCCGAGCAGTACTTC

d_call: NA
cdr3_length: 15
clone_size: NA
j_call: TRBJ1-4
v_call: TRBV6-5
cdr3_aa: CASRQAQGRVEKLFF
cdr3_nt: TGTGCCAGCAGACAGGCCCAGGGGCGAGTGGAAAAACTGTTTTTT